Each of the 23 T cell receptor beta chains below was sequenced from the same sample in a study of T cells in Graves' hyperthyroidism and ophthalmopathy. Researchers took RNA transcripts and amplified the TCR beta CDR3 regions from them. HTBI primers were the set used in a first-round RT-PCR of the TCR CDR3. TCRdb analysed the multiplex PCR reads with MiXCR anew, one entry per CDR3 protein. The sample lists approximately 530,000 distinct CDR3 sequences, over 15% occurring once. Sequencing was done on a sample of blood. All receptors derive from a woman aged 18-30 years with Graves' hyperthyroidism.

This chain joins TRBV27 and TRBJ2-3, with 9 bases that match TRBD2. Losses at the gene ends were 1 base for V and 0 bases for J; bases not matched to a gene: 5. This CDR3 is built from 17 residues. Germline assignment: CDR1 MNHEY and CDR2 SMNVEV (reference sequence). CDR3: CASSLYWLAGSTDTQYF. DNA of the CDR3: TGTGCCAGCAGTTTATACTGGCTAGCGGGGAGCACAGATACGCAGTATTTT.

This clonotype has ten or more counts. The V and J genes are TRBV12-3 or TRBV12-4 and TRBJ2-4; 15 bases align to TRBD2. The CDR3 loop spans 18 amino acids. Trimming took 5 bases from V and 3 from J; bases not matched to a gene: 8. CDR3 region: CASSPGLAGGPGKNIQYF. DNA of the CDR3: TGTGCCAGCAGTCCAGGACTAGCGGGGGGGCCGGGCAAAAACATTCAGTACTTC.

Ten or more counts support this clonotype. The rearrangement joins TRBV12-3 or TRBV12-4 to TRBJ1-5; D perhaps matches TRBD1 (5 bases). The CDR3 runs to 15 residues. Trimming cost V 5 bases and J 5 bases, with 16 bases left between them. This CDR3 is CASSLGGSMHQPQHF. The CDR3 DNA follows: TGTGCCAGCAGTCTCGGGGGGAGCATGCATCAGCCCCAGCATTTT.

The chain is built from TRBV4-1 and TRBJ2-1, with 10 bases fitting TRBD2. The V gene's germline CDR1 is MGHRA and CDR2 YSYEKL. V was clipped by 3 bases and J by 4 bases; unmatched bases: 6. This CDR3 is 16 amino acids long. The CDR3 sequence is CASSHHQRGGYNEQFF. Here the CDR3 DNA reads TGCGCCAGCAGCCACCACCAGCGGGGGGGGTACAATGAGCAGTTCTTC.

This clonotype has a count of ten or more. The chain employs TRBV11-2 and TRBJ2-3; no firm D call. This CDR3 contains 13 residues. With 0 bases removed from V and 4 bases from J, the gap between germline ends came to 5 bases. The V gene's germline CDR1 is SGHAT and CDR2 FQNNGV. CDR3 sequence: CASSLDSPDTQYF. CDR3 nucleotides: TGTGCCAGCAGCTTAGACTCCCCAGATACGCAGTATTTT.

This clonotype was seen a few times. The rearrangement joins TRBV20-1 to TRBJ2-3; 7 bases map to TRBD1. The CDR3 is 14 residues long. The V and J ends lost 2 bases and 6 bases, in that order; junction bases with no gene match: 8. The germline V gene has CDR1 DFQATT and CDR2 SNEGSKA (reference sequence). The CDR3 region has the DNA TGCAGTGCTAGACGGAACAGGGGAAGGGATACGCAGTATTTT. Amino acid sequence: CSARRNRGRDTQYF.

V is TRBV3-1 and J is TRBJ1-3, with D unresolved. CDR1 and CDR2 (germline): LGHDT, YNNKEL (reference sequence). V was cut by 4 bases and J by 0 bases, with 13 bases left in between. The CDR3 is made up of 16 amino acids. The DNA of the CDR3 is TGTGCCAGCAGCCCGCCGGGCGTCCTCTCTGGAAACACCATATATTTT. Protein sequence: CASSPPGVLSGNTIYF.

The chain links TRBV10-3 to TRBJ1-3; weak D call: TRBD1 (6 bases). Germline V gives CDR1 ENHRY, CDR2 SYGVKD. Trimming cost V 10 bases and J 3 bases, with 16 bases left between them. CDR3 size: 14 residues. Here the CDR3 reads CATSLRGLGNTIYF. In DNA form, the CDR3 reads TGTGCCACGTCCCTCAGGGGCCTTGGAAACACCATATATTTT.

This clonotype was seen repeatedly, ten times or more. The chain couples TRBV7-6 to TRBJ2-5; TRBD1 might be the D (6 bases). Between the trimmed V and J ends, which lost 4 bases and 3 bases, there was a span of 9 bases. Looked up from germline, CDR1 is SGHVS and CDR2 is FNYEAQ. CDR3 length: 13 residues. The DNA for the CDR3 is TGTGCCAGCAGCTCTACAGGGAAAGAGACCCAGTACTTC. Residues: CASSSTGKETQYF.

There are many counts of this clonotype. The chain carries TRBV7-9 and TRBJ2-2, with no clear D. The V end lost 6 bases, the J end lost 6 bases, and 11 bases lay between the germline ends. CDR1 and CDR2 (germline): SEHNR, FQNEAQ (reference sequence). The CDR3 covers 13 residues. In DNA form, the CDR3 reads TGTGCCAGCAGTCCATCTGGACCCGGGGAGCTGTTTTTT. Protein sequence: CASSPSGPGELFF.

Ten or more counts support this clonotype. The J gene is TRBJ2-5, the V gene TRBV3-1; the D is unclear. The CDR3 runs to 15 residues. The germline V gene encodes CDR1 LGHDT and CDR2 YNNKEL (reference sequence). Trimming removed 1 base at V and 2 bases at J, with 11 bases between. The CDR3 DNA sequence: TGTGCCAGCAGCCAAGCCCCCTTGGGGCAAGAGACCCAGTACTTC. It codes for CASSQAPLGQETQYF.

This clonotype has a handful of counts. The V call is TRBV28, the J call TRBJ1-3; D is ambiguous. CDR1 is MDHEN and CDR2 is SYDVKM in the germline V gene. This CDR3 has 15 residues. The germline V and J ends were trimmed by 6 bases and 0 bases, with 12 bases remaining between them. The CDR3 DNA sequence: TGTGCCAGCAGCTTCGTAGGGAGCTCTGGAAACACCATATATTTT. Amino acids: CASSFVGSSGNTIYF.

This clonotype has a count of ten or more. This chain links TRBV28 with TRBJ1-2; 8 bases map to TRBD1. CDR1 is MDHEN and CDR2 is SYDVKM in the germline V gene. V lost 6 bases and J lost 4; bases outside the gene matches: 10. The CDR3 spans 15 residues. CDR3 coding DNA: TGTGCCAGCAGGCCCGGGACAGGATATTTCTATGGCTACACCTTC. Its translation is CASRPGTGYFYGYTF.

This clonotype was seen only a few times. V and J are TRBV7-9 and TRBJ1-2; D call uncertain. Germline lookup yields CDR1 SEHNR and CDR2 FQNEAQ (reference sequence). V gave up 4 bases and J gave up 4 bases, with 19 bases separating them. The CDR3 has 16 amino acids. The CDR3: CASSSPRQGSFYGYTF. As DNA, the CDR3 is TGTGCCAGCAGCTCACCCCGGCAAGGGAGCTTCTATGGCTACACCTTC.

This clonotype was counted ten times or more. The chain is built from TRBV12-3 or TRBV12-4 and TRBJ1-1, with D maybe TRBD1 (6 bases). Between the trimmed V and J ends, which lost 1 base and 3 bases, there was a span of 9 bases. The CDR3 has 14 amino acids. The CDR3 sequence: CASSLEGGHTEAFF. DNA of the CDR3: TGTGCCAGCAGTTTAGAAGGGGGGCACACTGAAGCTTTCTTT.

This clonotype was observed a handful of times. The rearrangement links TRBV28 to TRBJ2-7; 12 bases agree with TRBD2. The length of the CDR3 is 14 residues. With 3 bases clipped from V and 6 bases from J, the junction kept 3 bases outside the gene matches. The germline V gene encodes CDR1 MDHEN and CDR2 SYDVKM. This chain's CDR3 is CASSLTSGSREQYF. The CDR3 DNA sequence: TGTGCCAGCAGTTTGACTAGCGGGAGTCGCGAGCAGTACTTC.

This clonotype was counted at least ten times. V gene TRBV10-3 combines with J gene TRBJ2-2; 9 positions agree with TRBD1. V was pared by 6 bases and J by 1 base, with 9 bases of the junction left unmatched. Germline V gene lookup returns CDR1 ENHRY and CDR2 SYGVKD. The length of the CDR3 is 17 residues. The CDR3 DNA reads as TGTGCCATCAGCCGCCGGGACAGGGATGAGAACACCGGGGAGCTGTTTTTT. As protein: CAISRRDRDENTGELFF.

This clonotype was detected ten times or more. The chain links TRBV14 to TRBJ1-1, with D unresolved. This CDR3 is built from 13 residues. Germline V CDR1 and CDR2: SGHDN, FVKESK. With 6 bases removed from V and 0 bases from J, the gap between germline ends came to 8 bases. The CDR3 DNA sequence: TGTGCCAGCAGTTTATGGGTGAACACTGAAGCTTTCTTT. Protein product: CASSLWVNTEAFF.

This clonotype was counted at least ten times. The J gene is TRBJ1-4, the V gene TRBV28, with TRBD1 as a possible D gene (6 bases). The V and J ends lost 3 bases and 7 bases respectively, with 12 bases between them. CDR1 and CDR2 from the germline V gene are MDHEN and SYDVKM. The CDR3 has 14 amino acids. The CDR3 DNA reads TGTGCCAGCAGTTTCTCGGACAGAGCTGAAAAACTGTTTTTT. Protein sequence: CASSFSDRAEKLFF.

The V call is TRBV29-1, the J call TRBJ2-4; unclear D gene. The CDR3 contains 13 residues. CDR1 is SQVTM and CDR2 is ANQGSEA in the germline V gene. The V and J ends lost 4 bases and 3 bases respectively, with 10 bases between them. CDR3 loop: CSVVSDVKNIQYF. The CDR3 coding sequence is TGCAGCGTTGTTTCAGATGTCAAAAACATTCAGTACTTC.

This clonotype occurred many times. The CDR3 coding sequence is TGCAGTGCAATGGGCCTAGCGGGCGGTTACAATGAGCAGTTCTTC. Translation: CSAMGLAGGYNEQFF. The rearrangement links TRBV20-1 to TRBJ2-1, with 8 bases fitting TRBD2. This CDR3 spans 15 amino acids. V trimming: 6 bases; J trimming: 4 bases; junction bases outside the gene matches: 11. Germline CDR1 is DFQATT and CDR2 is SNEGSKA (reference sequence).

This clonotype was observed a few times. The chain links TRBV19 to TRBJ1-1, with unresolved D. The CDR3 length is 14 residues. V shed 7 bases and J shed 0 bases, with 12 bases lying between them. CDR1 is LNHDA, CDR2 SQIVND, per germline (reference sequence). The CDR3 spells CASMRSTVNTEAFF. CDR3 DNA sequence: TGTGCCAGTATGAGGTCGACGGTGAACACTGAAGCTTTCTTT.

This clonotype was counted ten times or more. This chain uses TRBV10-1 with TRBJ2-1; D gene uncertain. Looked up from germline, CDR1 is WNHNN and CDR2 is SYGVQD (reference sequence). The CDR3 is made up of 12 amino acids. The germline V and J ends were trimmed by 4 bases and 8 bases, with 9 bases remaining between them. CDR3 in DNA: TGCGCCAGCAGTGTTACCTTGGATGAGCAGTTCTTC. Translation gives CASSVTLDEQFF.